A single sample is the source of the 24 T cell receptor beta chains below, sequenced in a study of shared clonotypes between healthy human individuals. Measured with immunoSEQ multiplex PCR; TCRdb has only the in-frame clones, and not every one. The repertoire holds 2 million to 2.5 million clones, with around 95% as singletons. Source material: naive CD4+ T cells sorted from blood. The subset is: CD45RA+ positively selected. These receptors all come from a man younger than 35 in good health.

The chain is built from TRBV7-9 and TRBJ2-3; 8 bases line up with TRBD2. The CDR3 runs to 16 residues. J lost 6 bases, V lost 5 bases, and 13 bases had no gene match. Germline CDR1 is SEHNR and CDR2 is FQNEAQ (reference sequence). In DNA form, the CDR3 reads TGTGCCAGCAGCCGCCTCAGCGGGAGCATCGCGGATACGCAGTATTTT. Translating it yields CASSRLSGSIADTQYF. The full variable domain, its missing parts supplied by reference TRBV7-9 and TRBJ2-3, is DTGVSQNPRHKITKRGQNVTFRCDPISEHNRLYWYRQTLGQGPEFLTYFQNEAQLEKSRLLSDRFSAERPKGSFSTLEIQRTEQGDSAMYLCASSRLSGSIADTQYFGPGTRLTVL.

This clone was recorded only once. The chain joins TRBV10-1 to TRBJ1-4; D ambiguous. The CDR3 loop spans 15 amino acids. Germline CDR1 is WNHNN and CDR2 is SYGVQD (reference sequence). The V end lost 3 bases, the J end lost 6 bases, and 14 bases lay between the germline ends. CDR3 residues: CASSESGIGDEKLFF. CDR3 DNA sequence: TGCGCCAGCAGTGAAAGTGGCATTGGGGATGAAAAACTGTTTTTT.

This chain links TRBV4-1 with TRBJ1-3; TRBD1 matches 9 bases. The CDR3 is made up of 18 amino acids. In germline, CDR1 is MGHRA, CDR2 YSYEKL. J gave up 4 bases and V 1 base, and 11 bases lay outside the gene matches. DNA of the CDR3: TGCGCCAGCAGCCAAGGAGGGTTACAGGGGGCTCGAGGAAACACCATATATTTT. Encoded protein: CASSQGGLQGARGNTIYF.

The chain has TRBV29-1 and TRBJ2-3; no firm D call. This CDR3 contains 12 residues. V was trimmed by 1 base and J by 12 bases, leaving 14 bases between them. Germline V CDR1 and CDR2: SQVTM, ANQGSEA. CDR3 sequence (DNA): TGCAGCGTTGAAGCTACGAGTCCCCTCCAGTATTTT. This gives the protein CSVEATSPLQYF.

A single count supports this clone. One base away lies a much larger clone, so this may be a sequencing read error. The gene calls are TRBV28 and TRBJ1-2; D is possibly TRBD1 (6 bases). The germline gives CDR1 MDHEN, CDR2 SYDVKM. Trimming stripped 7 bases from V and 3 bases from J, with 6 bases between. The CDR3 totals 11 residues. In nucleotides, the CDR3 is TGTGCCAGCACAGGGGACTATGGCTACACCTTC. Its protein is CASTGDYGYTF.

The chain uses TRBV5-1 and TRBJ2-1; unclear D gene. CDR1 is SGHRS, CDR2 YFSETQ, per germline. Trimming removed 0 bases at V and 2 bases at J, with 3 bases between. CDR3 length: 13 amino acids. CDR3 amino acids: CASSLVAYNEQFF. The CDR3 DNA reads TGCGCCAGCAGCTTGGTCGCCTACAATGAGCAGTTCTTC.

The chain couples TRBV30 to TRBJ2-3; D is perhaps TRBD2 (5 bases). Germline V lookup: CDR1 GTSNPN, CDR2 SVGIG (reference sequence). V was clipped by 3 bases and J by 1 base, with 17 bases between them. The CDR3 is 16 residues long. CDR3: CAWSEVSAAGTDTQYF. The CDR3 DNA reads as TGTGCCTGGAGCGAGGTTTCAGCGGCGGGCACAGATACGCAGTATTTT.

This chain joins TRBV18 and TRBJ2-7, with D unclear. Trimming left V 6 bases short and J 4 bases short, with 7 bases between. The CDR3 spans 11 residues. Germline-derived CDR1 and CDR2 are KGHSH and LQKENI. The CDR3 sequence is CASSLEYEQYF. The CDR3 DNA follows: TGTGCCAGCTCCTTAGAGTACGAGCAGTACTTC. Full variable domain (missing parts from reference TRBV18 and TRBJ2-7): NAGVMQNPRHLVRRRGQEARLRCSPMKGHSHVYWYRQLPEEGLKFMVYLQKENIIDESGMPKERFSAEFPKEGPSILRIQQVVRGDSAAYFCASSLEYEQYFGPGTRLTVT.

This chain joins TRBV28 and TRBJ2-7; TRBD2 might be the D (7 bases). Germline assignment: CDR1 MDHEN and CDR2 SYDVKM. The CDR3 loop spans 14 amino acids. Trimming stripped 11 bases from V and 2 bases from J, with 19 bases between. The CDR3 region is CAACGGRAPYEQYF. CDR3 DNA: TGTGCCGCTTGCGGGGGCAGGGCGCCCTACGAGCAGTACTTC.

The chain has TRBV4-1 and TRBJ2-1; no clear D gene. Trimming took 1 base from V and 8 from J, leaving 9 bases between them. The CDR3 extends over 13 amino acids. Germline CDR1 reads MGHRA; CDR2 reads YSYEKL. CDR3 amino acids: CASSQVVGHEQFF. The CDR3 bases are TGCGCCAGCAGCCAAGTTGTAGGTCATGAGCAGTTCTTC.

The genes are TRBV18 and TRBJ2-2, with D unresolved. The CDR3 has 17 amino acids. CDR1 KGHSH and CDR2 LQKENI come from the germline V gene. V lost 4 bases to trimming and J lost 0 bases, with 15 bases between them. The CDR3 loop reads CASSHTTSTSNTGELFF. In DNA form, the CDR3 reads TGTGCCAGCTCACACACGACAAGTACCTCGAACACCGGGGAGCTGTTTTTT.

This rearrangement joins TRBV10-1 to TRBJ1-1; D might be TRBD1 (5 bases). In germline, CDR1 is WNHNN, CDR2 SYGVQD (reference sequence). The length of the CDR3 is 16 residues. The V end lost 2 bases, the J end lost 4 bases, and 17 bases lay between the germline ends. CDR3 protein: CASSERDGRRITEAFF. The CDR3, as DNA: TGCGCCAGCAGTGAGCGGGACGGGAGAAGAATCACTGAAGCTTTCTTT.

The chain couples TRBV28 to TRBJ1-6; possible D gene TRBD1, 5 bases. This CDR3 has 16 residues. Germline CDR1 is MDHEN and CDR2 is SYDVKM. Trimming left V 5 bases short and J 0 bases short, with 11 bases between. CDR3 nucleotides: TGTGCCAGCAGTGGGGCGGGGGTCTCCTATAATTCACCCCTCCACTTT. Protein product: CASSGAGVSYNSPLHF.

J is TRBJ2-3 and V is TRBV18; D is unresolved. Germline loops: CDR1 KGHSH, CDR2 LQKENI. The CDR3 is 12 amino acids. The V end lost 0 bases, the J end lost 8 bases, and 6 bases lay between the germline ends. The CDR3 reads CASSPPIGTQYF. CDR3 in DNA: TGTGCCAGCTCACCACCTATCGGTACGCAGTATTTT.

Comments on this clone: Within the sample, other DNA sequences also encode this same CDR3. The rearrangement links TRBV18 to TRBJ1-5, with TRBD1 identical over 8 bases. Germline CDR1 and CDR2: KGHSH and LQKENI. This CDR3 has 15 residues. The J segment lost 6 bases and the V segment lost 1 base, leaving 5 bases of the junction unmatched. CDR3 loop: CASSPLGQGGQPQHF. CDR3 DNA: TGTGCCAGCTCACCACTTGGACAGGGAGGTCAGCCCCAGCATTTT. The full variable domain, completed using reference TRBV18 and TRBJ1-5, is NAGVMQNPRHLVRRRGQEARLRCSPMKGHSHVYWYRQLPEEGLKFMVYLQKENIIDESGMPKERFSAEFPKEGPSILRIQQVVRGDSAAYFCASSPLGQGGQPQHFGDGTRLSIL.

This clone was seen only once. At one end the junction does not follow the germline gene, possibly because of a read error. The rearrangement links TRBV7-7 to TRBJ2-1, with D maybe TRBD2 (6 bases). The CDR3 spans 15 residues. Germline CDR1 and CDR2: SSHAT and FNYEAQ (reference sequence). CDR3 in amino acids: CASSKGLATYNEQFF. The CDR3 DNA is TGTGCTAGCAGCAAGGGACTGGCTACATACAATGAGCAGTTCTTC.

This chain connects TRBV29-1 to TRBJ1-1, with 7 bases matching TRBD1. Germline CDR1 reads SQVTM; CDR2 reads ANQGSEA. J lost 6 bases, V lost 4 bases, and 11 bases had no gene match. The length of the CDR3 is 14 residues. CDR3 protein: CSVGDRVSRSEAFF. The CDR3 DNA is TGCAGCGTTGGCGACAGGGTGAGTCGGTCTGAAGCTTTCTTT.

The CDR3 DNA reads as TGTGCCAGCAGCTTAGCCCGGAATTCACCCCTCCACTTT. It is translated as CASSLARNSPLHF. This chain joins TRBV7-8 and TRBJ1-6; D unclear. V gave up 0 bases and J gave up 7 bases, with 4 bases separating them. Per germline, CDR1 SGHVS and CDR2 FQNEAQ. The CDR3 has 13 amino acids.

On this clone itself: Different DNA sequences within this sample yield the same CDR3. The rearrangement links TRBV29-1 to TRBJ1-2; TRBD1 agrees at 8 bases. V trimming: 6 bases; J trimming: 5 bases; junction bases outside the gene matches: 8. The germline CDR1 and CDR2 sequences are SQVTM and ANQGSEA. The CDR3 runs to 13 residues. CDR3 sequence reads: CSVDGQGGYGYTF. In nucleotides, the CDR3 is TGCAGCGTAGACGGACAGGGCGGGTATGGCTACACCTTC.

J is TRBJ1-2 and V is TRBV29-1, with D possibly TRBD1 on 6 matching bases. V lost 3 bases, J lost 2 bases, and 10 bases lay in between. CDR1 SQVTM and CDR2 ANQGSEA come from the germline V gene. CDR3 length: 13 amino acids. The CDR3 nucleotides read TGCAGCGTTGAGGACAGAAAGAACTATGGCTACACCTTC. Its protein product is CSVEDRKNYGYTF.

The DNA of the CDR3 is TGTGCCAGCAGTCAGACTGGGTTTTCCTACGAGCAGTACTTC. The encoded protein is CASSQTGFSYEQYF. The chain has TRBV6-6 and TRBJ2-7; no firm D call. The CDR3 sequence is 14 residues long. Germline assignment: CDR1 MNHNY and CDR2 SVGAGI (reference sequence). Trimming removed 5 bases from V and 1 base from J, with 12 bases in between.

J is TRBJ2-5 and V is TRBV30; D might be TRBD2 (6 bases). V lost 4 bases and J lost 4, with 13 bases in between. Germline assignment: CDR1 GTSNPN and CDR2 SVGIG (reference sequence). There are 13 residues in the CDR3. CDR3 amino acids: CAWTSGGPETQYF. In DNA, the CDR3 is TGTGCCTGGACTAGTGGAGGGCCAGAGACCCAGTACTTC.

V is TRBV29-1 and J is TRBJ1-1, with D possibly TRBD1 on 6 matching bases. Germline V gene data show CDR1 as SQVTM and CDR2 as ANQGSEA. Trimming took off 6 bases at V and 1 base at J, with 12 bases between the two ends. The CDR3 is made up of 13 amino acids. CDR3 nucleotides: TGCAGCGTAGCAGGGGCGGGGAACACTGAAGCTTTCTTT. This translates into CSVAGAGNTEAFF. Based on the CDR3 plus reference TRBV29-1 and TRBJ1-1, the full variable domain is SAVISQKPSRDICQRGTSLTIQCQVDSQVTMMFWYRQQPGQSLTLIATANQGSEATYESGFVIDKFPISRPNLTFSTLTVSNMSPEDSSIYLCSVAGAGNTEAFFGQGTRLTVV.

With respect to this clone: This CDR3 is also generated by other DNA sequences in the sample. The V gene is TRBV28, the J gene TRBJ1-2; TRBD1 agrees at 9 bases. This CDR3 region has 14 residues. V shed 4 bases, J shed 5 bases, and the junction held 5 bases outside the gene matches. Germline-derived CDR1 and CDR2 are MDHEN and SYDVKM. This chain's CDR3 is CASSSPGTGYGYTF. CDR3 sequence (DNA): TGTGCCAGCAGTTCTCCCGGGACAGGGTATGGCTACACCTTC.